This T cell receptor beta chain was obtained from a study of control samples from healthy donors and cancer patients. There are 13 residues in the CDR3. Germline-derived CDR1 and CDR2 are MDHEN and SYDVKM. V was pared by 4 bases and J by 3 bases, with 9 bases between. Sequencing was performed with immunoSEQ multiplex PCR; in TCRdb, only in-frame clones are kept and a portion is missing. The sample lists roughly 76,000 clones, roughly 93% occurring once. V is TRBV28 and J is TRBJ1-1; no firm D call. The specimen sequenced was blood. The source of this sequence is a young woman in good health. CDR3 coding DNA: TGTGCCAGCAGTTCGGTCGGGGACACTGAAGCTTTCTTT. Encoded protein: CASSSVGDTEAFF.